This T cell receptor beta chain was profiled in a study of blood T cell repertoires in COVID-19. Background on the study: Collection of acute and convalescent COVID-19 samples took place in the United States, Italy and Spain. From T cells, B-cell-depleted T cells, or PBMCs came the material, which was cDNA or gDNA.

In the authors' methods: Amplifying reference gene primers gave estimates of nucleated cell counts. Data came from immunoSEQ multiplex PCR; TCRdb stores just in-frame clones and leaves some out. V and J calls and clone size are as listed in that table; D and trimming were resolved from the DNA. This table holds 110,000 to 150,000 clones, roughly 84% found once. Germline V gives CDR1 SGHNT, CDR2 YYREEE (reference sequence). The CDR3 consists of 15 residues. V was shortened by 0 bases and J by 4 bases, with 12 bases between the two germline ends. V usage is TRBV5-4 and J usage is TRBJ2-3; D perhaps matches TRBD1 (6 bases). The source material was peripheral blood. The TCR comes from a human donor in a cohort sampled during active COVID-19. CDR3 DNA: TGTGCCAGCAGCTTGGTGGAACAGGGTGCAGATACGCAGTATTTT. Encoded protein: CASSLVEQGADTQYF.